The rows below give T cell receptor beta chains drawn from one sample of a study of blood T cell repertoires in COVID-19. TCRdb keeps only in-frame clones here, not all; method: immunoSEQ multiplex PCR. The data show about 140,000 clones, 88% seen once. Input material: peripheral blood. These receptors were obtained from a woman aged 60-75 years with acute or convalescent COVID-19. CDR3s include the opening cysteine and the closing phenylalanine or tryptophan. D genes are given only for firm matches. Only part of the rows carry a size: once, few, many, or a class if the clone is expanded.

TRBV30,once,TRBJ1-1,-,CAWSGALNTEAFF,TGTGCCTGGAGTGGGGCCTTGAACACTGAAGCTTTCTTT
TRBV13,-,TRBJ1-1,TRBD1,CASSSGTGGEAFF,TGTGCCAGCAGCTCCGGGACAGGGGGTGAAGCTTTCTTT
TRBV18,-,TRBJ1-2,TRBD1,CASSPTGTGDGYTF,TGTGCCAGCTCACCGACCGGGACAGGGGATGGCTACACCTTC
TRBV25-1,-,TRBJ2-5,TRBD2,CAARTSGGETQYF,TGTGCCGCACGGACTAGCGGGGGAGAGACCCAGTACTTC
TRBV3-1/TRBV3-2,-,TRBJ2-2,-,CASSQSPNGELFF,TGTGCCAGCAGCCAAAGCCCGAACGGGGAGCTGTTTTTT
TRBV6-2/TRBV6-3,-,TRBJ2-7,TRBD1,CASSGTASYEQYF,TGTGCCAGCAGCGGGACAGCGTCCTACGAGCAGTACTTC
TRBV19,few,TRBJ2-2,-,CASVPRVGYTGELFF,TGTGCCAGTGTACCCAGGGTGGGCTACACCGGGGAGCTGTTTTTT
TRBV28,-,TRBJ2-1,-,CASSSQGNNEQFF,TGTGCCAGCAGTTCCCAGGGAAACAATGAGCAGTTCTTC
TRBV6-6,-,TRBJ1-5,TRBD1,CASSYRQGSQPQHF,TGTGCCAGCAGTTACCGACAGGGTAGCCAGCCCCAGCATTTT
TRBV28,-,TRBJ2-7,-,CASSLRGTYEQYF,TGTGCCAGCAGTTTGCGAGGGACCTACGAGCAGTACTTC
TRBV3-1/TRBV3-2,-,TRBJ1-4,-,CASSSNLDTTNEKLFF,TGTGCCAGCAGTTCAAATTTAGACACAACTAATGAAAAACTGTTTTTT
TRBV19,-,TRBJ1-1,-,CASSEGGYTEAFF,TGTGCCAGTAGTGAAGGAGGATACACTGAAGCTTTCTTT